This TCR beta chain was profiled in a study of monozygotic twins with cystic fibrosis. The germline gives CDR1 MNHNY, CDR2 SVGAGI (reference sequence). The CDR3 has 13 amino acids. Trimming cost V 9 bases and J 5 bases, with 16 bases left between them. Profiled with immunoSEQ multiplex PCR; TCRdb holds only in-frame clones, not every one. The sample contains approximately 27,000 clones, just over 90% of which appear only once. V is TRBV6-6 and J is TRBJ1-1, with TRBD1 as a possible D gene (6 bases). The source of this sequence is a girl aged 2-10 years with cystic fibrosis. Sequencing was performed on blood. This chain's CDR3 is CASRQVGGTEAFF. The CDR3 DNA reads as TGTGCCAGTAGACAGGTCGGGGGGACTGAAGCTTTCTTT.